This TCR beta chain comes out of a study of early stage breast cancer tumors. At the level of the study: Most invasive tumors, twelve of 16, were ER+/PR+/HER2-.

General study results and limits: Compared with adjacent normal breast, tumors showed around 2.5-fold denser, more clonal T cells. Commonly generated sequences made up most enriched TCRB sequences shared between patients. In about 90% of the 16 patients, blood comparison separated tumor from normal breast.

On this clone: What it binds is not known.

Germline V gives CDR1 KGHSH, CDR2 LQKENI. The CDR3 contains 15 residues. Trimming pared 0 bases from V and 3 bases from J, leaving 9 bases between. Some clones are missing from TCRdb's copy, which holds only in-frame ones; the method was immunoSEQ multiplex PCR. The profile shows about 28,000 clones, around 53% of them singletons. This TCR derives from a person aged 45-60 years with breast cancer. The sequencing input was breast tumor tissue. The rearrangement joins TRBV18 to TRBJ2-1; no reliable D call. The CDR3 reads CASSPPTSRYNEQFF. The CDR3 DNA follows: TGTGCCAGCTCACCACCGACTTCCCGCTACAATGAGCAGTTCTTC. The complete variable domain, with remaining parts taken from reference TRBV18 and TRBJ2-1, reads NAGVMQNPRHLVRRRGQEARLRCSPMKGHSHVYWYRQLPEEGLKFMVYLQKENIIDESGMPKERFSAEFPKEGPSILRIQQVVRGDSAAYFCASSPPTSRYNEQFFGPGTRLTVL.